Listed below are T cell receptor beta chains from one sample, sequenced in a study of blood T cell repertoires in COVID-19. The repertoire was sequenced with immunoSEQ multiplex PCR; TCRdb's copy has only in-frame clones and lacks some. This table holds 95,000 to 150,000 clones, roughly 78% found once. The sequencing input was peripheral blood. The receptor source for this set is a man between 60 and 75 years old with active or convalescent COVID-19. CDR3s include the opening cysteine and the closing phenylalanine or tryptophan. A D gene is named only where the DNA matches it firmly. A clone size is listed for some rows: how often the clone was seen (once, few, many), or a class if it is expanded.

CDR3aa: CASVLEGSTDTQYF; CDR3nt: TGTGCCAGCGTACTGGAGGGGAGCACAGATACGCAGTATTTT; d_gene: -; abundance: -; j_gene: TRBJ2-3; v_gene: TRBV7-9
CDR3aa: CASRIAGGPTGELFF; CDR3nt: TGTGCCAGCAGAATAGCGGGAGGGCCGACCGGGGAGCTGTTTTTT; d_gene: TRBD2; abundance: -; j_gene: TRBJ2-2; v_gene: TRBV7-8
CDR3aa: CASSPTGSYQETQYF; CDR3nt: TGTGCCAGCAGCCCGACAGGGAGTTACCAAGAGACCCAGTACTTC; d_gene: TRBD1; abundance: -; j_gene: TRBJ2-5; v_gene: TRBV7-3
CDR3aa: CASSQDITVTEQFF; CDR3nt: TGCGCCAGCAGCCAAGATATTACGGTAACTGAGCAGTTCTTC; d_gene: -; abundance: -; j_gene: TRBJ2-1; v_gene: TRBV4-3
CDR3aa: CASSLFGGQGSLNQPQHF; CDR3nt: TGTGCCAGCAGCTTATTCGGCGGCCAGGGAAGCCTCAATCAGCCCCAGCATTTT; d_gene: -; abundance: -; j_gene: TRBJ1-5; v_gene: TRBV7-2
CDR3aa: CAIGSGNTEAFF; CDR3nt: TGTGCCATCGGCTCAGGGAACACTGAAGCTTTCTTT; d_gene: -; abundance: -; j_gene: TRBJ1-1; v_gene: TRBV10-3
CDR3aa: CAIRQGQGYTEAFF; CDR3nt: TGTGCCATCAGGCAGGGGCAAGGGTACACTGAAGCTTTCTTT; d_gene: -; abundance: -; j_gene: TRBJ1-1; v_gene: TRBV10-3
CDR3aa: CATSDRGSYEQYF; CDR3nt: TGTGCCACCAGTGACAGGGGTTCCTACGAGCAGTACTTC; d_gene: -; abundance: once; j_gene: TRBJ2-7; v_gene: TRBV24-1
CDR3aa: CASMGGVGEQYF; CDR3nt: TGTGCCAGCATGGGGGGAGTAGGCGAGCAGTACTTC; d_gene: -; abundance: -; j_gene: TRBJ2-7; v_gene: TRBV6-5
CDR3aa: CASSRDRGEAFF; CDR3nt: TGTGCCAGCTCCCGTGACAGGGGTGAAGCTTTCTTT; d_gene: TRBD1; abundance: -; j_gene: TRBJ1-1; v_gene: TRBV18
CDR3aa: CASSISASRAGLNNEQFF; CDR3nt: TGTGCCAGTAGTATCTCGGCGTCCAGAGCGGGATTAAACAATGAGCAGTTCTTC; d_gene: TRBD2; abundance: -; j_gene: TRBJ2-1; v_gene: TRBV19
CDR3aa: CASSESGGFFYEQYF; CDR3nt: TGTGCCAGCAGTGAATCGGGGGGTTTCTTTTACGAGCAGTACTTC; d_gene: TRBD2; abundance: -; j_gene: TRBJ2-7; v_gene: TRBV25-1
CDR3aa: CASIPTGTGIYGYTF; CDR3nt: TGTGCCAGTATTCCAACCGGGACAGGAATCTATGGCTACACCTTC; d_gene: TRBD1; abundance: -; j_gene: TRBJ1-2; v_gene: TRBV19
CDR3aa: CASSIEAGQGNQPQHF; CDR3nt: TGTGCCAGTAGTATAGAGGCCGGACAGGGCAATCAGCCCCAGCATTTT; d_gene: TRBD1; abundance: few; j_gene: TRBJ1-5; v_gene: TRBV19
CDR3aa: CASSFGTSYNEQFF; CDR3nt: TGTGCCAGCAGCTTCGGGACTAGCTACAATGAGCAGTTCTTC; d_gene: TRBD2; abundance: few; j_gene: TRBJ2-1; v_gene: TRBV11-2
CDR3aa: CASSFSRSGRGYEQYF; CDR3nt: TGTGCCAGCAGCTTCTCTAGAAGCGGGAGGGGGTACGAGCAGTACTTC; d_gene: TRBD2; abundance: -; j_gene: TRBJ2-7; v_gene: TRBV5-5
CDR3aa: CASSVGGGQPQHF; CDR3nt: TGTGCCAGCAGTGTGGGGGGTGGCCAGCCCCAGCATTTT; d_gene: -; abundance: -; j_gene: TRBJ1-5; v_gene: TRBV6-4
CDR3aa: CASSSGQEGQPQHF; CDR3nt: TGTGCCAGCAGTTCAGGACAGGAAGGACAGCCCCAGCATTTT; d_gene: TRBD1; abundance: once; j_gene: TRBJ1-5; v_gene: TRBV6-5
CDR3aa: CASSRQGGFGDTQYF; CDR3nt: TGTGCCAGCAGTAGACAGGGGGGTTTTGGGGATACGCAGTATTTT; d_gene: TRBD1; abundance: -; j_gene: TRBJ2-3; v_gene: TRBV6-5
CDR3aa: CASSFSSGERGISSYEQYF; CDR3nt: TGTGCCAGCAGTTTCTCTTCGGGCGAGCGGGGGATTTCCTCCTACGAGCAGTACTTC; d_gene: TRBD2; abundance: -; j_gene: TRBJ2-7; v_gene: TRBV6-2/TRBV6-3
CDR3aa: CASRGTGDHSGELFF; CDR3nt: TGTGCCAGCAGGGGGACAGGGGATCATTCCGGGGAGCTGTTTTTT; d_gene: TRBD1; abundance: -; j_gene: TRBJ2-2; v_gene: TRBV11-3
CDR3aa: CATSAPGTGGAEAFF; CDR3nt: TGTGCCACCAGCGCCCCAGGGACGGGGGGCGCTGAAGCTTTCTTT; d_gene: -; abundance: -; j_gene: TRBJ1-1; v_gene: TRBV15
CDR3aa: CASSPPGLAGVNEQFF; CDR3nt: TGTGCCAGCTCACCACCGGGACTAGCGGGAGTCAATGAGCAGTTCTTC; d_gene: TRBD2; abundance: -; j_gene: TRBJ2-1; v_gene: TRBV18
CDR3aa: CASSPGQGSAEAFF; CDR3nt: TGTGCCAGCAGTCCGGGACAGGGGTCGGCTGAAGCTTTCTTT; d_gene: TRBD1; abundance: -; j_gene: TRBJ1-1; v_gene: TRBV6-6
CDR3aa: CASSGSVRETQYF; CDR3nt: TGTGCCAGCAGCGGCAGCGTTCGGGAGACCCAGTACTTC; d_gene: -; abundance: -; j_gene: TRBJ2-5; v_gene: TRBV7-9
CDR3aa: CASGSGTGYQETQYF; CDR3nt: TGTGCCAGCGGCTCCGGGACAGGGTACCAAGAGACCCAGTACTTC; d_gene: TRBD1; abundance: -; j_gene: TRBJ2-5; v_gene: TRBV2
CDR3aa: CASSGQSGPYEQYF; CDR3nt: TGTGCCAGTAGTGGTCAAAGTGGGCCCTACGAGCAGTACTTC; d_gene: -; abundance: -; j_gene: TRBJ2-7; v_gene: TRBV19
CDR3aa: CASSLRGGLNTGELFF; CDR3nt: TGTGCCAGCAGCTTACGGGGGGGCTTGAACACCGGGGAGCTGTTTTTT; d_gene: TRBD2; abundance: -; j_gene: TRBJ2-2; v_gene: TRBV7-2
CDR3aa: CASSLGEGAGTDTQYF; CDR3nt: TGTGCCAGCAGCTTAGGTGAGGGGGCCGGGACAGATACGCAGTATTTT; d_gene: TRBD1; abundance: -; j_gene: TRBJ2-3; v_gene: TRBV7-2
CDR3aa: CASSPSAGGGYTF; CDR3nt: TGTGCCAGCAGCCCCTCCGCAGGGGGTGGCTACACCTTC; d_gene: TRBD1; abundance: -; j_gene: TRBJ1-2; v_gene: TRBV11-2
CDR3aa: CASSLSGGPREAFF; CDR3nt: TGTGCCAGCAGTTTATCGGGGGGTCCGAGGGAAGCTTTCTTT; d_gene: -; abundance: -; j_gene: TRBJ1-1; v_gene: TRBV27
CDR3aa: CASSMTRSNTEAFF; CDR3nt: TGTGCCAGTAGTATGACCAGGTCGAACACTGAAGCTTTCTTT; d_gene: -; abundance: -; j_gene: TRBJ1-1; v_gene: TRBV19
CDR3aa: CASSQEGGTGLYGYTF; CDR3nt: TGTGCCAGCAGCCAAGAGGGCGGGACAGGCCTCTATGGCTACACCTTC; d_gene: TRBD1; abundance: -; j_gene: TRBJ1-2; v_gene: TRBV3-1/TRBV3-2